This TCR beta chain was identified during a study of read filtering for tumor transcriptome and immune sequencing. In the study overall: Mean patient age was approximately 66 years, range roughly 40 to 80; approximately 17 male, around 15 female.

Every patient had bone marrow sampled while the disease was active. In germline, CDR1 is SGHRS, CDR2 YFSETQ. This CDR3 is built from 17 residues. V shed 4 bases, J shed 4 bases, and the junction held 10 bases outside the gene matches. The library was built from around 380 ng RNA with molecular barcoded adaptors for alpha/delta and beta/gamma chains. TCRdb passed the reads through MiXCR, listing each CDR3 protein once. The sample shows tens of thousands of distinct CDR3 sequences, approximately 15% of them seen only once. This clonotype was recorded a few times. The TCR was taken from a donor at least 40 years old with multiple myeloma. The specimen was a population of CD138-negative cells sorted from bone marrow. This chain joins TRBV5-1 and TRBJ2-7, with TRBD2 matching over 14 bases. This CDR3 reads CASSRGTSGSSSYEQYF. CDR3 coding DNA: TGCGCCAGCAGCCGCGGGACTAGCGGGAGTAGTTCTTACGAGCAGTACTTC.